The T cell receptor (beta chain) described here comes from a study of control samples from healthy donors and cancer patients. TCRdb's table, derived via immunoSEQ multiplex PCR, lists solely in-frame clones and lacks some. The repertoire holds some 99,000 clones, roughly 89% seen once, with 17% in the top ten. This clone was detected only once. Trimming cost V 1 base and J 8 bases, with 12 bases left between them. The germline gives CDR1 MNHNS, CDR2 SASEGT. CDR3 length equals 14 residues. The source material was blood. The chain couples TRBV6-1 to TRBJ2-1; D tentatively reads TRBD1 or TRBD2 (6 bases each). The clonotype originates from a woman between 50 and 59 years old in good health. CDR3 sequence reads: CASSEDVRGHEQFF. The CDR3 DNA reads as TGTGCCAGCAGTGAAGACGTCCGGGGGCATGAGCAGTTCTTC.